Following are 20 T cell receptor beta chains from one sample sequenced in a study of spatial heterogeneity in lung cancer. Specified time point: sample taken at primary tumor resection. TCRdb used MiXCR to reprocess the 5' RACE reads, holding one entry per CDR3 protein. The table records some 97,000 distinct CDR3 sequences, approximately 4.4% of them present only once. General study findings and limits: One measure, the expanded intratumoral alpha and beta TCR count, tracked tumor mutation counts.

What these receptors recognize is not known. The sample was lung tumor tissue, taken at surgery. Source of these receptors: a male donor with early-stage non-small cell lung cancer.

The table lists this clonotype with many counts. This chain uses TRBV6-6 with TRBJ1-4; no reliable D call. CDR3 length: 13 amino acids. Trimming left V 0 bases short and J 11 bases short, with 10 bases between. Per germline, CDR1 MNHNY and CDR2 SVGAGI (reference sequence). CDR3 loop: CASSYSFGEKLFF. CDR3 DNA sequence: TGTGCCAGCAGTTACTCCTTCGGGGAGAAACTGTTTTTT.

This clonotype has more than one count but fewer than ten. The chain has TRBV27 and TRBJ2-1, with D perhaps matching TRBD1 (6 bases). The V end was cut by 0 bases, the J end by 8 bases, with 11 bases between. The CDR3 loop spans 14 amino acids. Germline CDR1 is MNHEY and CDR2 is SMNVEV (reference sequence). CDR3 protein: CASSLSQGWDEQFF. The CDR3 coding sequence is TGTGCCAGCAGTTTATCGCAGGGGTGGGATGAGCAGTTCTTC.

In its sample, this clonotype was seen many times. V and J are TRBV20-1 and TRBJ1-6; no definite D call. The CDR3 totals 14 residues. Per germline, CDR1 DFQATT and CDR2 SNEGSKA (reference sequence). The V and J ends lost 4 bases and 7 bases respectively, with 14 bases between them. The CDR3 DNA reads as TGCAGTGCTACTCGATCTGTGACAAATTCACCCCTCCACTTT. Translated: CSATRSVTNSPLHF.

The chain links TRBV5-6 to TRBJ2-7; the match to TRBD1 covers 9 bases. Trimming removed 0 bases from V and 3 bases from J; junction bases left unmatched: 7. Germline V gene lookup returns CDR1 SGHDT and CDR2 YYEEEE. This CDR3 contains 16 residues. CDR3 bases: TGTGCCAGCAGCTTGGCCTGGGGGACAGGGATCTACGAGCAGTACTTC. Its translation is CASSLAWGTGIYEQYF.

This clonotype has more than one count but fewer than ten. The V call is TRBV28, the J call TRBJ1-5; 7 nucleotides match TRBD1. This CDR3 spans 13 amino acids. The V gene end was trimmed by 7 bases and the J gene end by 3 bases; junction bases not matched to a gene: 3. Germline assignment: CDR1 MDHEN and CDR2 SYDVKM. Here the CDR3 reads CASTTGVNQPQHF. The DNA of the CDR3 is TGTGCCAGCACTACAGGGGTCAATCAGCCCCAGCATTTT.

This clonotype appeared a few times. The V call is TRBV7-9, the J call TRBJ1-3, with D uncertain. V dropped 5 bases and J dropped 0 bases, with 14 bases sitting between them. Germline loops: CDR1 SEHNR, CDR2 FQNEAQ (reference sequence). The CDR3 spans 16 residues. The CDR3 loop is CASSALIRSSGNTIYF. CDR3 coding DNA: TGTGCCAGCAGCGCTTTGATCCGGAGCTCTGGAAACACCATATATTTT.

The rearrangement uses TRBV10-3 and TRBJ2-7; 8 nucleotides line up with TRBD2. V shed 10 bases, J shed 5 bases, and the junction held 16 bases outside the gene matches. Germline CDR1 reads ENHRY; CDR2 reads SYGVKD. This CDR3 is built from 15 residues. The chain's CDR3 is CATKSRPGLEDEQYF. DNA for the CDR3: TGTGCCACCAAAAGCCGCCCGGGACTAGAGGACGAGCAGTACTTC.

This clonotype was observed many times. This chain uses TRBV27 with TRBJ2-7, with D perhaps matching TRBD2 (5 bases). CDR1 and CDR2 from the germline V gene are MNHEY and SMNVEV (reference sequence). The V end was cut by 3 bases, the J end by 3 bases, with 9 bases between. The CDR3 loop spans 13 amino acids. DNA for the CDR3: TGTGCCAGCAGTTTCGGGGTCCTCTACGAGCAGTACTTC. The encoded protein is CASSFGVLYEQYF.

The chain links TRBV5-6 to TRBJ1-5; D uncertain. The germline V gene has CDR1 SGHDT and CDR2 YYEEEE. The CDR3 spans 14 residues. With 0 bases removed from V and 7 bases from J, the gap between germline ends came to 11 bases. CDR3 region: CASSLGWGEQPQHF. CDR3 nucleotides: TGTGCCAGCAGCTTGGGATGGGGTGAACAGCCCCAGCATTTT.

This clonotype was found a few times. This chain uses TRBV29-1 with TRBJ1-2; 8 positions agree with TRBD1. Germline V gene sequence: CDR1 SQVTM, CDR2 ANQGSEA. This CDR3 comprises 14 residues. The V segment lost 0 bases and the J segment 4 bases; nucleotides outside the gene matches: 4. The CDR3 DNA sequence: TGCAGCGTTGAAGATGATACAGGGGGCTATGGCTACACCTTC. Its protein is CSVEDDTGGYGYTF.

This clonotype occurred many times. The CDR3, as DNA: TGCGCCAGCAGCCAAGGAATCGGGTACGAGCAGTACTTC. Translated, it gives CASSQGIGYEQYF. The rearrangement joins TRBV4-1 to TRBJ2-7; D unclear. V dropped 1 base and J dropped 4 bases, with 8 bases sitting between them. There are 13 residues in the CDR3. In germline, CDR1 is MGHRA, CDR2 YSYEKL.

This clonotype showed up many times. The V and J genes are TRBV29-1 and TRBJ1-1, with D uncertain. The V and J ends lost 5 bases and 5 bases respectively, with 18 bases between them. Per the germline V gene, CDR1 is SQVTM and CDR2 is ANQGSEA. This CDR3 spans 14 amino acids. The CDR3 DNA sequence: TGCAGCGTTTCCGCCGTTACGGGGAGGACTGAAGCTTTCTTT. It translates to CSVSAVTGRTEAFF.

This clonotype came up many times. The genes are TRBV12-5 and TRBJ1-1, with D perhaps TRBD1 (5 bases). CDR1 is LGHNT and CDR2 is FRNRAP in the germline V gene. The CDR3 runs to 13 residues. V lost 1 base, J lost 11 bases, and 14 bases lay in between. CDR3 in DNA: TGTGCTAGTGGTTTGGGAACCTCAGGGTGGGCTTTCTTT. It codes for CASGLGTSGWAFF.

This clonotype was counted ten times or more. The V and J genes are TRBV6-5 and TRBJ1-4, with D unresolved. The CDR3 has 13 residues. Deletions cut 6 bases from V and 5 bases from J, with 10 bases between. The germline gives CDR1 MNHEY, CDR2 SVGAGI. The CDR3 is CASRGRWNEKLFF. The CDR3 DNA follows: TGTGCCAGCAGAGGGCGGTGGAATGAAAAACTGTTTTTT.

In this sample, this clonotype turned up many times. CDR3 sequence reads: CASSPGPATTDNSYNEQFF. CDR3 bases: TGCGCCAGCAGCCCCGGGCCCGCAACGACGGATAACTCCTACAATGAGCAGTTCTTC. This chain uses TRBV4-1 with TRBJ2-1, with D uncertain. Germline V CDR1 and CDR2: MGHRA, YSYEKL. The V and J ends lost 4 bases and 0 bases respectively, with 22 bases between them. The CDR3 spans 19 residues.

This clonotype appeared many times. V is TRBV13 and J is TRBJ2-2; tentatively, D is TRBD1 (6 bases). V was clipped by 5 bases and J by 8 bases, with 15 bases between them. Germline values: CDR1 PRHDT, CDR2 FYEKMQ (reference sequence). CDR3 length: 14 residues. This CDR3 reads CASSLDRRNGELFF. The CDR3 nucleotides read TGTGCCAGCAGCCTCGACAGGAGGAATGGGGAGCTGTTTTTT.

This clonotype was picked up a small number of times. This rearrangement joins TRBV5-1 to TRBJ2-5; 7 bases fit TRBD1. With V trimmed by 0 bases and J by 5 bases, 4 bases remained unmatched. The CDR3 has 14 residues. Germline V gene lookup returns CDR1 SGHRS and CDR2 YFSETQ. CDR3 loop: CASSLGQGAETQYF. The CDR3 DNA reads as TGCGCCAGCAGCTTGGGACAGGGCGCGGAGACCCAGTACTTC.

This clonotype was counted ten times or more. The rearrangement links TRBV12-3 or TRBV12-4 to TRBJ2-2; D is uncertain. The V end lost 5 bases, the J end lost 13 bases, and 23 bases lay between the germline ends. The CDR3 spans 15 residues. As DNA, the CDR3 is TGTGCCAGCAGTCCAAATGGGCCCTTGGAGCCGGGGCTGTTTTTT. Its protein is CASSPNGPLEPGLFF.

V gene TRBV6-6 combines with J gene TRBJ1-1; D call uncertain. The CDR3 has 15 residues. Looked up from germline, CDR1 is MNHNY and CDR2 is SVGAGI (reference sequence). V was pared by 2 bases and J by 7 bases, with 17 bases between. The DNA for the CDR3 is TGTGCCAGCAGTTACGATCAGAGTGAAAAGAATGAAGCTTTCTTT. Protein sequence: CASSYDQSEKNEAFF.

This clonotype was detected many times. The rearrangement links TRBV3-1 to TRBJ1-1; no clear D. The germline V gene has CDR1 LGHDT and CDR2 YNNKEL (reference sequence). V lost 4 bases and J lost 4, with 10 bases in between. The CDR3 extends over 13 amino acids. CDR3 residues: CASSLNGRTEAFF. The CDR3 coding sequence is TGTGCCAGCAGCCTAAACGGGCGCACTGAAGCTTTCTTT.